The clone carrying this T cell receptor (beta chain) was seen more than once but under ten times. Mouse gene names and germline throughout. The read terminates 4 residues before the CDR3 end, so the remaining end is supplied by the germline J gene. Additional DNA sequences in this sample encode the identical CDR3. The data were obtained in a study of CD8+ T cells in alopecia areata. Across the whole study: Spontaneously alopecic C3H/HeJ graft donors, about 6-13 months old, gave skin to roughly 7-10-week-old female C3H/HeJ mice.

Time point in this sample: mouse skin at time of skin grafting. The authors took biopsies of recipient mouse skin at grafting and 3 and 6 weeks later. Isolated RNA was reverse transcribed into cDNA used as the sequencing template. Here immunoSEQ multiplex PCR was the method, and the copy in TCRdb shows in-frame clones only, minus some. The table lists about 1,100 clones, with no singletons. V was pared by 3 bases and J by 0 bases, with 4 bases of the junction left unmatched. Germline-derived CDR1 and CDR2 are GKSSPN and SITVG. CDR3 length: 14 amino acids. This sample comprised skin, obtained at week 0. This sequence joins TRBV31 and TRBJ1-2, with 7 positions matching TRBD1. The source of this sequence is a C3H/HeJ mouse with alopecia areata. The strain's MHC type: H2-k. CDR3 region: CAWSRDSANSDYTF. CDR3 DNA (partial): TGTGCCTGGAGCCGGGACAGCGCAAACTCC.